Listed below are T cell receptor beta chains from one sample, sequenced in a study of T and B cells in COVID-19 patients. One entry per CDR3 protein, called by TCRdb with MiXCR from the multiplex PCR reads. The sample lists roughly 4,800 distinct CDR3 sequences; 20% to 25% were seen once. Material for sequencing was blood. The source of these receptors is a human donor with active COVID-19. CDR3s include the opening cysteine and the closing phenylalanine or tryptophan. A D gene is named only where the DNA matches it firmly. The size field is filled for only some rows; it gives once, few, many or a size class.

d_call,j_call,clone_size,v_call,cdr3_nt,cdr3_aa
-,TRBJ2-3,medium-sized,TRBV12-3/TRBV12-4,TGTGCCAGCCAGGGAACAGATACGCAGTATTTT,CASQGTDTQYF
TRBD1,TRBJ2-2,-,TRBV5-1,TGCGCCAGCAGCCCAGGACAGGGCACCGGGGAGCTGTTTTTT,CASSPGQGTGELFF
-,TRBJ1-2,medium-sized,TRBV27,TGTGCCAGCAGTTTATCAGGGGCGAACTATGGCTACACCTTC,CASSLSGANYGYTF
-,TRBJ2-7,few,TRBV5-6,TGTGCCAGCAGGTACCTTAGGGGCCCCAGCTCCTACGAGCAGTACTTC,CASRYLRGPSSYEQYF
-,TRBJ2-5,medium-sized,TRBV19,TGTGCCACCAGGGGGGGGAGTTTGTGGGAGACCCAGTACTTC,CATRGGSLWETQYF
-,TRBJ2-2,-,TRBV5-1,TGCGCCAGCAGCTTGGAGTGGAACACCGGGGAGCCGTTTTTT,CASSLEWNTGEPFF
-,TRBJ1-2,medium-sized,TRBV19,TGTGCCAGTAGTATATCCAAGGGCAGGGGATCTTCTAACTATGGCTACACCTTC,CASSISKGRGSSNYGYTF
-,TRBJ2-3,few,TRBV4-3,TGCGCCAGCAGCCCTCTGGCGGGTCAGGTCGGAGATACGCAGTATTTT,CASSPLAGQVGDTQYF
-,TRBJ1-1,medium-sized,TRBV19,TGTGCCAGTAGTATAGTCCCGGGTACGCACACTGAAGCTTTCTTT,CASSIVPGTHTEAFF
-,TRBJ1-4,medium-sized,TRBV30,TGTGCCTGGAGTGGCGGGAAGGGGTTTTTGGATGAAAAACTGTTTTTT,CAWSGGKGFLDEKLFF
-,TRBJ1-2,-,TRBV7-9,TGTGCCAGCAGCTTCCGTGGCCCCTCGGGCGGCTATGGCTACACCTTC,CASSFRGPSGGYGYTF
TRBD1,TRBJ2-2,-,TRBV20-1,TGCAGTGCTCAGGACAGGGTGGTGGGGACCACCGGGGAGCTGTTTTTT,CSAQDRVVGTTGELFF
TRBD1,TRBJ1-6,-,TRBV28,TGTGCCAGCAGTCCACAGGGGAAAGGTTCACCCCTCCACTTT,CASSPQGKGSPLHF
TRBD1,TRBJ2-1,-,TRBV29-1,TGCAGCGTTTCCCCGGGACAGAGCTCCTACAATGAGCAGTTCTTC,CSVSPGQSSYNEQFF
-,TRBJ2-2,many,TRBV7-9,TGTGCCAGAAGCCCCTTTGGCACCGGGGAGCTGTTTTTT,CARSPFGTGELFF
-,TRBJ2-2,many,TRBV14,TGTGCCAGCAGCTTTGCCCGTGGGGGGCAGGCCGGGGAGCTGTTTTTT,CASSFARGGQAGELFF
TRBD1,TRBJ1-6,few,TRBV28,TGTGCCAGCAGTGGGGGACAGGTAGTTTCACCCCTCCACTTT,CASSGGQVVSPLHF
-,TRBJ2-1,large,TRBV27,TGTGCCAGCAGCCCAGGCGTCTCCCGGGGTGATGAGCAGTTCTTC,CASSPGVSRGDEQFF